These 30 T cell receptor beta chains were sequenced from one sample in a study of radiation and T cells in renal cell carcinoma. Some clones are missing from TCRdb's copy, which holds only in-frame ones; the method was immunoSEQ multiplex PCR. The sample consists of approximately 150,000 clones, 88% of them appearing once. Time point noted: baseline pretreatment blood. Treatment denoted: 15 Gy SBRT to primary tumor, nephrectomy 4 weeks later. The input for sequencing was blood, taken from a patient whose treatment included radiotherapy and nephrectomy. Receptors originate from an older woman with renal cell carcinoma.

The CDR3 bases are TGTGCCAGCAGCGTAATAGCGGGGGGGCTAGAGACCCAGTACTTC. As protein: CASSVIAGGLETQYF. V usage is TRBV9 and J usage is TRBJ2-5, with 11 positions matching TRBD2. This CDR3 is 15 amino acids long. The germline V gene encodes CDR1 SGDLS and CDR2 YYNGEE. V dropped 1 base and J dropped 4; count of bases not matched to a gene: 3.

The genes are TRBV7-2 and TRBJ2-3, with 15 bases lining up with TRBD2. The germline V gene encodes CDR1 SGHTA and CDR2 FQGNSA. J was trimmed by 2 bases and V by 1 base; bases with no gene match: 4. The CDR3 spans 18 residues. CDR3 nucleotides: TGTGCCAGCAGCTTAGTGGGACTAGCGGGGGGCTCCACAGATACGCAGTATTTT. This translates into CASSLVGLAGGSTDTQYF.

The genes are TRBV28 and TRBJ2-5; the D is unclear. CDR1 is MDHEN, CDR2 SYDVKM, per germline. CDR3 length equals 13 residues. V lost 2 bases to trimming and J lost 5 bases, with 9 bases between them. The CDR3 loop reads CASSLSGGETQYF. CDR3 bases: TGTGCCAGCAGTTTAAGTGGTGGGGAGACCCAGTACTTC.

Remarks on this clone: This sample also contains other DNA sequences that code for the same CDR3. The chain has TRBV28 and TRBJ1-5; 7 nucleotides match TRBD1. The junction had 6 bases not matched to a gene; V was cut back by 0 bases and J by 4 bases. This CDR3 region has 16 residues. The V gene's germline CDR1 is MDHEN and CDR2 SYDVKM. CDR3 bases: TGTGCCAGCAGTTTATGGGGGCAGGGGGGTAATCAGCCCCAGCATTTT. This codes for CASSLWGQGGNQPQHF.

This chain links TRBV4-1 with TRBJ1-5; D gene uncertain. V gave up 4 bases and J gave up 2 bases, with 9 bases separating them. This CDR3 contains 14 residues. Germline lookup yields CDR1 MGHRA and CDR2 YSYEKL. CDR3 region: CASSPKEGNQPQHF. The CDR3 DNA follows: TGCGCCAGCAGCCCCAAGGAAGGCAATCAGCCCCAGCATTTT.

J is TRBJ2-1 and V is TRBV4-3; the D gene could be TRBD1 or TRBD2 (5 bases each). Germline assignment: CDR1 LGHNA and CDR2 YSLEER. V was clipped by 3 bases and J by 4 bases, with 16 bases between them. This CDR3 has 16 residues. In DNA, the CDR3 is TGCGCCAGCAGCCAGGGGCTGGTGGGGAGATACAATGAGCAGTTCTTC. Its protein product is CASSQGLVGRYNEQFF.

The rearrangement links TRBV6-1 to TRBJ1-1, with 8 bases identical to TRBD1. The CDR3 contains 14 residues. From germline, CDR1 is MNHNS and CDR2 SASEGT. CDR3 DNA sequence: TGTGCAGCCGAGAGAGATCAGGGGGCGAGGGGAGCTTTCTTT. Translation gives CAAERDQGARGAFF.

The rearrangement joins TRBV19 to TRBJ2-5, with 8 bases that match TRBD2. CDR3 length: 17 residues. Trimming cost V 1 base and J 0 bases; bases outside gene matches: 7. Germline-derived CDR1 and CDR2 are LNHDA and SQIVND (reference sequence). In nucleotides, the CDR3 is TGTGCCAGTAGTATAGGTGGGACTAGGGGGTACCAAGAGACCCAGTACTTC. This encodes CASSIGGTRGYQETQYF.

The genes are TRBV4-1 and TRBJ2-7; the D is unclear. Trimming removed 2 bases at V and 4 bases at J, with 18 bases between. Germline CDR1 MGHRA, CDR2 YSYEKL. The CDR3 has 16 amino acids. CDR3 sequence reads: CASSQLRTERGYEQYF. For the CDR3, the DNA is TGCGCCAGCAGCCAACTCCGGACGGAGCGAGGTTACGAGCAGTACTTC.

V usage is TRBV28 and J usage is TRBJ2-1, with TRBD2 identical over 10 bases. V lost 6 bases, J lost 6 bases, and 17 bases stayed unmatched. There are 18 residues in the CDR3. CDR1 and CDR2 from the germline V gene are MDHEN and SYDVKM. This chain's CDR3 is CASSQFSHLLAGRNEQFF. The CDR3 DNA sequence: TGTGCCAGCAGCCAATTCTCCCATTTACTAGCGGGGCGCAATGAGCAGTTCTTC.

The genes are TRBV4-1 and TRBJ1-3; no reliable D call. The CDR3 covers 16 residues. The V and J ends lost 0 bases and 0 bases respectively, with 9 bases between them. Per the germline V gene, CDR1 is MGHRA and CDR2 is YSYEKL. The CDR3 nucleotides read TGCGCCAGCAGCCAAGAGCAGCTACTCTCTGGAAACACCATATATTTT. It codes for CASSQEQLLSGNTIYF.

V is TRBV5-1 and J is TRBJ2-1; TRBD2 agrees at 10 bases. The germline CDR1 and CDR2 sequences are SGHRS and YFSETQ. The CDR3 is made up of 13 amino acids. V trimming: 4 bases; J trimming: 8 bases; junction bases outside the gene matches: 3. For the CDR3, the DNA is TGCGCCAGCAGCAGACTAGCGGGTGATGAGCAGTTCTTC. Translating gives CASSRLAGDEQFF. The full variable domain, completed using reference TRBV5-1 and TRBJ2-1, is KAGVTQTPRYLIKTRGQQVTLSCSPISGHRSVSWYQQTPGQGLQFLFEYFSETQRNKGNFPGRFSGRQFSNSRSEMNVSTLELGDSALYLCASSRLAGDEQFFGPGTRLTVL.

This chain uses TRBV7-2 with TRBJ2-6, with no clear D. This CDR3 has 15 residues. V was clipped by 2 bases and J by 0 bases, with 5 bases between them. Germline CDR1 SGHTA, CDR2 FQGNSA. CDR3 bases: TGTGCCAGCAGCTTATCTGTCTCTGGGGCCAACGTCCTGACTTTC. Translated: CASSLSVSGANVLTF.

This clone was observed a few times. The chain uses TRBV9 and TRBJ1-6; D uncertain. Germline assignment: CDR1 SGDLS and CDR2 YYNGEE. The CDR3 loop spans 14 amino acids. V gave up 0 bases and J gave up 7 bases, with 8 bases separating them. CDR3 DNA sequence: TGTGCCAGCAGCGTAGGACGGGGAAATTCACCCCTCCACTTT. Protein sequence: CASSVGRGNSPLHF.

This clone was picked up a small number of times. The gene calls are TRBV29-1 and TRBJ1-1; TRBD1 matches 8 bases. The CDR3 extends over 14 amino acids. CDR1 and CDR2 (germline): SQVTM, ANQGSEA. Trimming took 4 bases from V and 6 from J; bases not matched to a gene: 10. CDR3 in DNA: TGCAGCGTTGTCGTCACAGGGGGAAGGGCTGAAGCTTTCTTT. Amino acids: CSVVVTGGRAEAFF. Full variable domain (rest looked up from reference TRBV29-1 and TRBJ1-1): SAVISQKPSRDICQRGTSLTIQCQVDSQVTMMFWYRQQPGQSLTLIATANQGSEATYESGFVIDKFPISRPNLTFSTLTVSNMSPEDSSIYLCSVVVTGGRAEAFFGQGTRLTVV.

This sequence joins TRBV6-1 and TRBJ1-3; perhaps TRBD1 as D (5 bases). Per the germline V gene, CDR1 is MNHNS and CDR2 is SASEGT. The CDR3 extends over 15 amino acids. Trimming cost V 6 bases and J 4 bases, with 16 bases left between them. CDR3 nucleotides: TGTGCCAGCAGAGCTTTTGGGGGAACGGGAAACACCATATATTTT. This translates into CASRAFGGTGNTIYF.

The chain has TRBV19 and TRBJ1-1; D is uncertain. The CDR3 loop spans 14 amino acids. Germline-derived CDR1 and CDR2 are LNHDA and SQIVND (reference sequence). Trimming took off 2 bases at V and 1 base at J, with 8 bases between the two ends. The CDR3 protein is CASSISGPNTEAFF. The CDR3, as DNA: TGTGCCAGTAGTATATCAGGCCCGAACACTGAAGCTTTCTTT.

The CDR3 spells CASSLRSKSSGANVLTF. CDR3 nucleotides: TGTGCCAGCAGCTTAAGGAGTAAGAGCTCTGGGGCCAACGTCCTGACTTTC. The chain carries TRBV7-3 and TRBJ2-6, with unresolved D. The germline CDR1 and CDR2 sequences are SGHTA and FQGTGA. The CDR3 has 17 residues. The V end was cut by 1 base, the J end by 0 bases, with 10 bases between.

The V call is TRBV18, the J call TRBJ2-2; D gene ambiguous. This CDR3 contains 15 residues. Germline V gives CDR1 KGHSH, CDR2 LQKENI. Between the trimmed V and J ends, which lost 2 bases and 3 bases, there was a span of 10 bases. CDR3 amino acids: CASSPRPADTGELFF. CDR3 nucleotides: TGTGCCAGCTCACCAAGACCAGCCGACACCGGGGAGCTGTTTTTT.

The table lists this clone with a few counts. CDR3 nucleotide sequence: TGTGCCAGCAGATTAGGGATGAACACTGAAGCTTTCTTT. This sequence encodes CASRLGMNTEAFF. The rearrangement uses TRBV7-3 and TRBJ1-1; D ambiguous. The CDR3 contains 13 residues. With 6 bases removed from V and 0 bases from J, the gap between germline ends came to 8 bases. Per the germline V gene, CDR1 is SGHTA and CDR2 is FQGTGA.

In its sample, this clone was seen a few times. CDR3 in amino acids: CASSPGERDTEAFF. DNA of the CDR3: TGCGCCAGCAGCCCCGGAGAGAGGGACACTGAAGCTTTCTTT. The chain combines TRBV5-1 with TRBJ1-1; D gene ambiguous. The CDR3 covers 14 residues. The ends were cut back, 4 bases at V and 3 bases at J, with 13 bases in the middle. CDR1 and CDR2 from the germline V gene are SGHRS and YFSETQ.

CDR3 bases: TGTGCCAGCAGCGGACTAGCGGGGCCTCGAGGGGGGTGGGAGACCCAGTACTTC. This codes for CASSGLAGPRGGWETQYF. The rearrangement links TRBV7-2 to TRBJ2-5; 12 bases fit TRBD2. Looked up from germline, CDR1 is SGHTA and CDR2 is FQGNSA. The V gene end was trimmed by 5 bases and the J gene end by 5 bases; junction bases not matched to a gene: 15. This CDR3 has 18 residues.

The V and J genes are TRBV4-3 and TRBJ2-1, with 12 bases that match TRBD2. Losses at the gene ends were 1 base for V and 4 bases for J; bases not matched to a gene: 8. This CDR3 is 18 amino acids long. Germline CDR1 and CDR2: LGHNA and YSLEER. The CDR3 DNA follows: TGCGCCAGCAGCCAAGGTTTCCTAGCGGGGGGGCCTTACAATGAGCAGTTCTTC. It translates to CASSQGFLAGGPYNEQFF.

This rearrangement joins TRBV5-1 to TRBJ1-1; TRBD1 agrees at 10 bases. The CDR3 runs 15 residues. Germline-derived CDR1 and CDR2 are SGHRS and YFSETQ. Trimming cost V 3 bases and J 6 bases; bases outside gene matches: 8. The CDR3 here is CASSSPGTGASEAFF. The CDR3 DNA follows: TGCGCCAGCAGCTCCCCCGGGACAGGGGCGTCTGAAGCTTTCTTT.

The V call is TRBV28, the J call TRBJ1-2; perhaps TRBD1 as D (5 bases). This CDR3 contains 15 residues. In germline, CDR1 is MDHEN, CDR2 SYDVKM. The germline V and J ends were trimmed by 6 bases and 2 bases, with 16 bases remaining between them. The CDR3 here is CASRKAGTANYGYTF. CDR3 in DNA: TGTGCCAGCAGAAAAGCCGGGACCGCCAACTATGGCTACACCTTC.

This chain links TRBV28 with TRBJ2-5; TRBD2 matches at 11 bases. Per the germline V gene, CDR1 is MDHEN and CDR2 is SYDVKM. V was pared by 3 bases and J by 1 base, with 4 bases of the junction left unmatched. The CDR3 is made up of 16 amino acids. The CDR3 loop is CASSFLTSGTQETQYF. The CDR3, as DNA: TGTGCCAGCAGTTTTTTGACTAGCGGGACCCAAGAGACCCAGTACTTC. The entire variable domain, with the rest obtained from reference TRBV28 and TRBJ2-5, is as follows: DVKVTQSSRYLVKRTGEKVFLECVQDMDHENMFWYRQDPGLGLRLIYFSYDVKMKEKGDIPEGYSVSREKKERFSLILESASTNQTSMYLCASSFLTSGTQETQYFGPGTRLLVL.

In this sample, this clone turned up a few times. The chain couples TRBV28 to TRBJ1-5; 10 bases align to TRBD1. Looked up from germline, CDR1 is MDHEN and CDR2 is SYDVKM. Trimming cost V 5 bases and J 0 bases; bases outside gene matches: 4. This CDR3 is built from 16 residues. CDR3 coding DNA: TGTGCCAGCAGTACCCGGACAGGGGGTAGCAATCAGCCCCAGCATTTT. Its translation: CASSTRTGGSNQPQHF.

The V call is TRBV18, the J call TRBJ2-5; a weak D match, TRBD1 (5 bases). There are 13 residues in the CDR3. V dropped 6 bases and J dropped 2 bases, with 10 bases sitting between them. Germline lookup yields CDR1 KGHSH and CDR2 LQKENI. CDR3 sequence: CASSLDIQETQYF. Here the CDR3 DNA reads TGTGCCAGCTCGTTGGACATACAAGAGACCCAGTACTTC.

The chain is built from TRBV9 and TRBJ2-5, with TRBD2 identical over 8 bases. The CDR3 runs 15 residues. V shed 0 bases and J 5 bases; nucleotides not matched to a gene: 6. The germline V gene has CDR1 SGDLS and CDR2 YYNGEE. The CDR3 protein is CASSVVAGGWETQYF. For the CDR3, the DNA is TGTGCCAGCAGCGTAGTGGCGGGGGGCTGGGAGACCCAGTACTTC.

The chain recombines TRBV11-2 with TRBJ1-5; D gene unclear. The CDR3 has 13 residues. Germline CDR1 is SGHAT and CDR2 is FQNNGV. The V end was cut by 5 bases, the J end by 2 bases, with 7 bases between. The CDR3 here is CASSHERNQPQHF. CDR3 nucleotide sequence: TGTGCCAGCAGCCATGAACGCAATCAGCCCCAGCATTTT.